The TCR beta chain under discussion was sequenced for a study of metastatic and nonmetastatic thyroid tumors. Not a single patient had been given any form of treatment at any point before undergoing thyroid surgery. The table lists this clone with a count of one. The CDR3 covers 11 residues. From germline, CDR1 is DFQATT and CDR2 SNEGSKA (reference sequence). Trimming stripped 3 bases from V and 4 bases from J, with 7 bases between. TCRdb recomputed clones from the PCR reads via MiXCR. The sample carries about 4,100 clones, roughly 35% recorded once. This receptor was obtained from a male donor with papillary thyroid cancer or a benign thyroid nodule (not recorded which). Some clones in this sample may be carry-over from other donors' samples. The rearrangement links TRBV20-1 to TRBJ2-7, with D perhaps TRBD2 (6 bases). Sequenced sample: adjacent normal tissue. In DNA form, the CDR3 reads TGCAGTGCTAGCGGGAGTTACGAGCAGTACTTC. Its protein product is CSASGSYEQYF.